The entry below describes one T cell receptor (beta chain). This specimen belongs to a study of technical replicates of blood from several donors. Sequencing was performed with immunoSEQ multiplex PCR; in TCRdb, only in-frame clones are kept and a portion is missing. The sample has more than 80,000 clones; around 95% are singletons. The V gene's germline CDR1 is SEHNR and CDR2 FQNEAQ (reference sequence). This CDR3 comprises 18 residues. V trimming: 5 bases; J trimming: 3 bases; junction bases outside the gene matches: 9. This chain joins TRBV7-9 and TRBJ2-2; 13 nucleotides agree with TRBD2. The source of this sequence is a human donor in good health. Sequencing was done on a sample of T cells isolated from PBMCs. CDR3 amino acids: CASSPIRTSGSYTGELFF. The DNA of the CDR3 is TGTGCCAGCAGCCCAATACGGACTAGCGGGAGTTACACCGGGGAGCTGTTTTTT.